Given below is one T cell receptor beta chain in context. No antigen is known for it. This CDR3 region has 16 residues. Germline values: CDR1 SQVTM, CDR2 ANQGSEA. Trimming pared 2 bases from V and 6 bases from J, leaving 20 bases between. Input per replicate PCR of unsorted PBMC was roughly 300 ng DNA, corresponding to about 30,000 T cell genomes. Produced via immunoSEQ multiplex PCR; TCRdb's table is partial and in-frame only. This sample has fewer than 550,000 clones, with 60% to 80% found just once. The data belong to a study of shared clonotypes between healthy human individuals. The overall study: Ranging from 18 to 49 in age, donors were two women and a few men. General observations from the study: The diversity represented, both genetic and in exposure history, was limited by few donors. The expectation was that sequencing depth would affect clonotype sharing among donors.

The chain uses TRBV29-1 and TRBJ2-1; no definite D call. This receptor was obtained from a woman aged 40 to 55 in good health. Some clones in this sample may be carry-over from other donors' samples. Material for sequencing was PBMCs. The CDR3 reads CSVELLETLGFNEQFF. CDR3 DNA: TGCAGCGTTGAATTATTGGAGACATTGGGATTCAATGAGCAGTTCTTC.